The present entry profiles one T cell receptor (beta chain) with its context. Its target is unknown. CDR1 and CDR2 (germline): SGHTA, FQGNSA. The germline V and J ends were trimmed by 2 bases and 2 bases, with 10 bases remaining between them. This CDR3 has 14 residues. TCRdb re-analysed the reads in MiXCR, keeping a single row per CDR3 protein. The sample includes some 170,000 distinct CDR3 sequences, roughly 15% of them seen just once. The sample belongs to a study of T cell repertoires in cytomegalovirus infection. Study overall: Shared public TCR beta signatures pointed to both CMV infection and a matching HLA type. Findings and limits, study-wide: Dominating the ex vivo response were HLA-C-restricted CMV-specific TCR beta clonotypes. CMV carriers with the relevant HLA were identified by cumulative public TCR beta family frequency.

Sequencing was carried out using CD8+ T cells from PBMCs. The chain carries TRBV7-2 and TRBJ2-7; D unresolved. The receptor was derived from a human donor in good health (CMV status not recorded). Some clones in this sample may be carry-over from other donors' samples. The CDR3 is CASSLSGSTYEQYF. CDR3 DNA sequence: TGTGCCAGCAGCTTAAGTGGAAGTACCTACGAGCAGTACTTC.